These T cell receptor beta chains were read from a single sample in a study of blood T cell repertoires in COVID-19. The assay was immunoSEQ multiplex PCR, and TCRdb's table has in-frame clones only and misses some. Of more than 140,000 clones in the sample, around 84% were seen once. What was sequenced was peripheral blood. The receptors here all came from a woman between 55 and 75 years old with acute or convalescent COVID-19. Both conserved end residues are part of each CDR3. Fields, in order: D gene, J gene, clone size, V gene, CDR3 DNA, CDR3 protein. A D gene is named only where the DNA matches it firmly. A row's size may be missing; if present it is once, few, many or a size class.

>.|TRBJ2-7|.|TRBV28
TGTGCCAGCAACGGGGGGCAGTTCTACGAGCAGTACTTC
CASNGGQFYEQYF
>TRBD2|TRBJ2-1|.|TRBV7-6
TGTGCCAGCAGCTTGGGACTAGCCTACAATGAGCAGTTCTTC
CASSLGLAYNEQFF
>TRBD1|TRBJ2-7|.|TRBV6-5
TGTGCCAGCACGTGGGGACAGGGTACAAACGAGCAGTACTTC
CASTWGQGTNEQYF
>TRBD1|TRBJ2-7|many|TRBV10-2
TGCGCCAGCAGGGATGGACAGGGGGCTTACGAGCAGTACTTC
CASRDGQGAYEQYF
>.|TRBJ1-2|.|TRBV15
TGTGCCACCAGCAGAGATTATGAACAGCTCTTC
CATSRDYEQLF
>.|TRBJ1-5|.|TRBV13
TGTGCCAGCAGCTTACAGGGAAGCAATCAGCCCCAGCATTTT
CASSLQGSNQPQHF
>TRBD1|TRBJ1-2|.|TRBV5-5
TGTGCCAGCAGCCGGGACCCGGGACAGGGGACCTATGGCTACACCTTC
CASSRDPGQGTYGYTF
>.|TRBJ1-6|few|TRBV11-2
TGTGCCAGCAGCTTAGTGCGGAATTGGAATTCACCCCTCCACTTT
CASSLVRNWNSPLHF
>TRBD1|TRBJ1-3|.|TRBV7-9
TGTGCCAGCATCCCTCCCGACAGGGAGGCCTTCCTCCCTGGAAACACCATATATTTT
CASIPPDREAFLPGNTIYF
>TRBD1|TRBJ1-5|.|TRBV28
TGTGCCAGCCTTTGGGGCGGGACAGAAAGCAATCAGCCCCAGCATTTT
CASLWGGTESNQPQHF
>TRBD1|TRBJ2-5|many|TRBV24-1
TGTGCCACCAGTGATCCGACAGGGGAAGGTAGGGAGACCCAGTACTTC
CATSDPTGEGRETQYF
>TRBD1|TRBJ1-5|few|TRBV3-1/TRBV3-2
TGTGCCAGCAGCCAAGGGGTGACAGGGTTGAGCAATCAGCCCCAGCATTTT
CASSQGVTGLSNQPQHF
>.|TRBJ2-7|.|TRBV4-2
TGTGCCAGCAGCCAAGGGCCTTTATCCTACGAGCAGTACTTC
CASSQGPLSYEQYF
>.|TRBJ1-1|.|TRBV7-9
TGTGCCAGCAGCTTAGCCGGGACTAGGGGTTTCTTT
CASSLAGTRGFF
>TRBD1|TRBJ2-1|.|TRBV6-4
TGTGCCAGCAGTGACTCGACAGGGGGGTACAATGAGCAGTTCTTC
CASSDSTGGYNEQFF
>TRBD2|TRBJ2-1|few|TRBV27
TGTGCCAGCAGTCCGCCGGGGGGTAATGAGCAGTTCTTC
CASSPPGGNEQFF
>.|TRBJ1-5|once|TRBV28
.
CASILGAGITQPQHF